This TCR beta chain stems from a study of blood T cell repertoires in COVID-19. As for the study in general: Acute and convalescent COVID-19 specimens originated in the United States, Italy and Spain. T cells, B-cell-depleted T cells, or PBMCs provided the cDNA or gDNA that served as material.

Under the authors' procedure: Amplification with reference gene primers provided the estimates of nucleated cell counts. Clones were read by immunoSEQ multiplex PCR, and TCRdb kept only the in-frame ones, dropping some. V, J and clone size reflect that table, while D and trimming were determined from the DNA. Among about 250,000 clones listed, about 86% were seen once. V dropped 3 bases and J dropped 4 bases, with 10 bases sitting between them. The CDR3 runs 13 residues. Germline values: CDR1 GTSNPN, CDR2 SVGIG (reference sequence). The sequenced material came from peripheral blood. This clonotype was obtained from an elderly man with acute or convalescent COVID-19. The chain uses TRBV30 and TRBJ1-5, with D unresolved. The CDR3 sequence: CAWSTRENQPQHF. DNA of the CDR3: TGTGCCTGGAGCACAAGGGAGAATCAGCCCCAGCATTTT. Full variable domain (remainder filled in from reference TRBV30 and TRBJ1-5): SQTIHQWPATLVQPVGSPLSLECTVEGTSNPNLYWYRQAAGRGLQLLFYSVGIGQISSEVPQNLSASRPQDRQFILSSKKLLLSDSGFYLCAWSTRENQPQHFGDGTRLSIL.